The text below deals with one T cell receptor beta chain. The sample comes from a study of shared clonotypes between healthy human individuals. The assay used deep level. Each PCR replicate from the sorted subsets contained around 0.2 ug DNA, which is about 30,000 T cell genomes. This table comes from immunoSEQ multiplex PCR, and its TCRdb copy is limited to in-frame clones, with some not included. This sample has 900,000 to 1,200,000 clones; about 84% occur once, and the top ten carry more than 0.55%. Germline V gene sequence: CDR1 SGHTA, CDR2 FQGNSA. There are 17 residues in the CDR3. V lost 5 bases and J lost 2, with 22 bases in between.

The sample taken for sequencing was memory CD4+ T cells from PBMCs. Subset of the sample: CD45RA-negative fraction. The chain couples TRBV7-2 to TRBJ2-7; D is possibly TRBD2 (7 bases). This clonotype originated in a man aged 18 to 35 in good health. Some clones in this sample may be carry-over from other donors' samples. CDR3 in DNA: TGTGCCAGCAGCCAAAGGGGGGGGGCAGTAGGCACCTACGAGCAGTACTTC. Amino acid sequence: CASSQRGGAVGTYEQYF.